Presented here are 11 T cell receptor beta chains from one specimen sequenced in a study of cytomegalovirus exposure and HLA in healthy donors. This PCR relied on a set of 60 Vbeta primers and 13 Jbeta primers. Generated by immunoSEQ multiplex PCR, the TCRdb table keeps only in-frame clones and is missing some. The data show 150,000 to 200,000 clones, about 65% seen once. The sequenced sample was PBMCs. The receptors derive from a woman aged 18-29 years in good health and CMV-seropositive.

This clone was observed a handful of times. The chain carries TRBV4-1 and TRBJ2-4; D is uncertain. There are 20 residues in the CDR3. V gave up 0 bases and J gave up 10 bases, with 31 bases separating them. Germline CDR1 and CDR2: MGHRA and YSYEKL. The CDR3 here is CASSQDLGMIVGPQNRIQYF. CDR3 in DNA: TGCGCCAGCAGCCAAGATCTGGGCATGATTGTAGGTCCGCAAAATAGGATTCAGTACTTC.

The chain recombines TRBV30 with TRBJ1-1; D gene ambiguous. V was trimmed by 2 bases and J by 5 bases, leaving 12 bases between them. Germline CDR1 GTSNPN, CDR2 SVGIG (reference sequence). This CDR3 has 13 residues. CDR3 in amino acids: CAWSFARGTEAFF. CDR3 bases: TGTGCCTGGAGTTTCGCCCGAGGGACTGAAGCTTTCTTT. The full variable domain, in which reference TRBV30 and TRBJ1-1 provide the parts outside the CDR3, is SQTIHQWPATLVQPVGSPLSLECTVEGTSNPNLYWYRQAAGRGLQLLFYSVGIGQISSEVPQNLSASRPQDRQFILSSKKLLLSDSGFYLCAWSFARGTEAFFGQGTRLTVV.

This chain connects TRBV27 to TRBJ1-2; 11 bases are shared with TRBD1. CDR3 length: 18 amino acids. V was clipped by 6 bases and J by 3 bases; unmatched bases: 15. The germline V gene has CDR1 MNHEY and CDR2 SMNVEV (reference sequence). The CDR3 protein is CASSPRTGTGGDHYGYTF. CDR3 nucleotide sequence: TGTGCCAGCAGCCCTAGAACCGGGACAGGGGGTGATCACTATGGCTACACCTTC.

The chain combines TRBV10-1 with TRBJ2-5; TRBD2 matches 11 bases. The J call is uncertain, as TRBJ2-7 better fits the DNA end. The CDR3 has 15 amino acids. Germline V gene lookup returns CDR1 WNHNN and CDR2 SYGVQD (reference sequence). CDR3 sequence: CASSEGLAGPYEQYF. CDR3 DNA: TGCGCCAGCAGTGAGGGACTAGCGGGTCCCTACGAGCAGTACTTC.

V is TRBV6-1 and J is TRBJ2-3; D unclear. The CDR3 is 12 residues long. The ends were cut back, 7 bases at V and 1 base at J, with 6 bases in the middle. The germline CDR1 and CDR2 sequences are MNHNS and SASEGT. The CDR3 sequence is CASTLGTDTQYF. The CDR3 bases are TGTGCCAGCACACTTGGCACAGATACGCAGTATTTT.

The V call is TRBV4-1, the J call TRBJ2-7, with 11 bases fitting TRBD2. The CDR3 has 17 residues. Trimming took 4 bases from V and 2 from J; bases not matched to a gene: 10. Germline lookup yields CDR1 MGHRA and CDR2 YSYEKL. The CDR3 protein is CASSRQPGLADTYEQYF. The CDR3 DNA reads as TGCGCCAGCAGCCGGCAACCGGGACTAGCGGATACCTACGAGCAGTACTTC.

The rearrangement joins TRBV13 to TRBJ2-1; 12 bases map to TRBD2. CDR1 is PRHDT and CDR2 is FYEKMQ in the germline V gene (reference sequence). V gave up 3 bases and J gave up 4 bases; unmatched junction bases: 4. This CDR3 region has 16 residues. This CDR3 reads CASSFWLAGGYNEQFF. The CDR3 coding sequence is TGTGCCAGCAGCTTTTGGCTAGCGGGAGGGTACAATGAGCAGTTCTTC.

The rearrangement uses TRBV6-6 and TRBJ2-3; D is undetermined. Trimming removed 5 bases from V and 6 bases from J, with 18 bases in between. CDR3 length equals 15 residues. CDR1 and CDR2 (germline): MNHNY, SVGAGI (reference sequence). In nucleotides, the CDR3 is TGTGCCAGCAGTCCGGCAGGCCGGTTTGGGGATACGCAGTATTTT. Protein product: CASSPAGRFGDTQYF.

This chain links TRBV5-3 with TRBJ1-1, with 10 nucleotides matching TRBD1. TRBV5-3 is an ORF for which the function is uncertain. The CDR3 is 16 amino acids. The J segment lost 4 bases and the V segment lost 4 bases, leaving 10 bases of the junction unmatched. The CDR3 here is CARSPRQGARVTEAFF. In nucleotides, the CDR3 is TGTGCCAGAAGCCCGCGACAGGGGGCGCGAGTCACTGAAGCTTTCTTT.

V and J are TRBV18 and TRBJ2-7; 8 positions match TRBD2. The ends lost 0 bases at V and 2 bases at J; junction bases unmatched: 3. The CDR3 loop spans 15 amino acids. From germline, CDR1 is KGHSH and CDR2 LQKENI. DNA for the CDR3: TGTGCCAGCTCACCACCCAGCGGGGGCACCTACGAGCAGTACTTC. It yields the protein CASSPPSGGTYEQYF. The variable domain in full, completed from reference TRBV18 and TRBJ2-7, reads NAGVMQNPRHLVRRRGQEARLRCSPMKGHSHVYWYRQLPEEGLKFMVYLQKENIIDESGMPKERFSAEFPKEGPSILRIQQVVRGDSAAYFCASSPPSGGTYEQYFGPGTRLTVT.

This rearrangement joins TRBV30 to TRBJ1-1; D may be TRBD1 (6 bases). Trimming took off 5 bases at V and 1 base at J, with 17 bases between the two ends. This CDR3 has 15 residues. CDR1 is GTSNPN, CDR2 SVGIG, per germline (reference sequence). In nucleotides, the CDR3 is TGTGCCTGGCGGAACGCCAGGGGCTCGAACACTGAAGCTTTCTTT. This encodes CAWRNARGSNTEAFF.